This is a list of T cell receptor beta chains from one sample in a study of human T cells and chemical hapten exposure. In TCRdb, the RACE reads were re-called with MiXCR into one record per CDR3 protein. The sample has about 70,000 distinct CDR3 sequences; 5.5% to 7.5% are singletons. The specimen sequenced was whole blood. The receptors here all came from a female donor in good health. Some clones in this sample may be carry-over from other donors' samples. Both conserved end residues are part of each CDR3. D genes are given only for firm matches. Clone size is stated in some rows and not others, as once, few, many or a class when expanded.

cdr3_nt,cdr3_aa,clone_size,v_call,d_call,j_call
TGTGCCAGCAGTGACCCTAATTCACCCCTCCACTTT,CASSDPNSPLHF,many,TRBV25-1,NA,TRBJ1-6
TGTGCCAGCAGTTCCAGGGGGAACACTGAAGCTTTCTTT,CASSSRGNTEAFF,many,TRBV28,NA,TRBJ1-1
TGCAGTGCTAGAGGTACGGGAGAGTCCTACAATGAGCAGTTCTTC,CSARGTGESYNEQFF,NA,TRBV20-1,NA,TRBJ2-1
TGTGCCAGCAGTCCTCCCCGTGGTACGCAGTATTTT,CASSPPRGTQYF,many,TRBV6-5,NA,TRBJ2-3
TGCAGCGCCAGCGCGCCAGGGAGCAATCAGCCCCAGCATTTT,CSASAPGSNQPQHF,NA,TRBV29-1,NA,TRBJ1-5
TGTGCCAGCACCGACGGGGTTGTCGGGACCCAGTACTTC,CASTDGVVGTQYF,NA,TRBV7-2,NA,TRBJ2-5
TGCGCCAGCAGCCAAGAAGGCGCCCGGGAAGGCTACACCTTC,CASSQEGAREGYTF,many,TRBV4-1,NA,TRBJ1-2
TGTGCCAGCACTGACAGGATTAGCACAGATACGCAGTATTTT,CASTDRISTDTQYF,many,TRBV7-8,NA,TRBJ2-3
TGTGCCAGCAGCTTGGTGAGCGGGACAGATACGCAGTATTTT,CASSLVSGTDTQYF,once,TRBV7-9,NA,TRBJ2-3
TGTGCCAGTAGTGCCGAGGCTAGCGGGTCTTTGAACGAGCAGTACTTC,CASSAEASGSLNEQYF,few,TRBV19,TRBD2,TRBJ2-7
TGTGCCAGCAGCCCCGGGGGCAATGAGCAGTTCTTC,CASSPGGNEQFF,many,TRBV4-2,NA,TRBJ2-1
TGTGCCAGCAGGAATGGGGACTTCTACGAGCAGTACTTC,CASRNGDFYEQYF,many,TRBV6-6,NA,TRBJ2-7
TGCGCCAGCAGCCCCGGAGAAAGGGGCTACGAGCAGTACTTC,CASSPGERGYEQYF,few,TRBV5-1,NA,TRBJ2-7
TGCGCCAGCAGCCAAGAATGGATTAGCACAGATACGCAGTATTTT,CASSQEWISTDTQYF,few,TRBV4-3,NA,TRBJ2-3
TGTGCCAGCAGCCCCCGACATCAAAACACTGAAGCTTTCTTT,CASSPRHQNTEAFF,many,TRBV7-2,NA,TRBJ1-1
TGTGCCTGGAGCCGGGACAGGGTTAACGAGCAGTACTTC,CAWSRDRVNEQYF,NA,TRBV30,TRBD1,TRBJ2-7
TGTGCCAGCAGGGAACCGGGACAGGGGACTGAAGCTTTCTTT,CASREPGQGTEAFF,few,TRBV6-1,TRBD1,TRBJ1-1
TGTGCCAGCAGCAAGACTAGCGGGGGTTCCTACGAGCAGTACTTC,CASSKTSGGSYEQYF,many,TRBV7-6,TRBD2,TRBJ2-7
TGTGCCAGCACACGACAGGGGGCCAAAAACATTCAGTACTTC,CASTRQGAKNIQYF,many,TRBV28,TRBD1,TRBJ2-4
TGCGCCAGCAGCTCCCGGGACAGGCCCACAGATACGCAGTATTTT,CASSSRDRPTDTQYF,NA,TRBV5-1,TRBD1,TRBJ2-3
TGTGCCAGCAGGGCAGACAATCAGCCCCAGCATTTT,CASRADNQPQHF,NA,TRBV2,NA,TRBJ1-5
TGTGCCAGCAGCTTTCGGACAGGGGCCTACAATGAGCAGTTCTTC,CASSFRTGAYNEQFF,many,TRBV5-4,TRBD1,TRBJ2-1
TGTGCCAGCAGGCCGGGAGAACCTGGGGCCAACGTCCTGACTTTC,CASRPGEPGANVLTF,many,TRBV12-3/TRBV12-4,NA,TRBJ2-6
TGCGCCAGCAGCTTGATACAGGGGGTCGGCGGGACCCAGTACTTC,CASSLIQGVGGTQYF,NA,TRBV5-1,TRBD1,TRBJ2-5
TGCAGTGCTAGAGGATTGAGCAGGGGACTAAATACGCAGTATTTT,CSARGLSRGLNTQYF,few,TRBV20-1,NA,TRBJ2-3
TGCGCCAGCAGCCAAGAAGGGGGGGCGCCGTACGAGCAGTACTTC,CASSQEGGAPYEQYF,NA,TRBV4-3,NA,TRBJ2-7
TGCGCCAGCAGCTTGTCTGGGGGGTCCTCAGCAGGTGAGCAGTTCTTC,CASSLSGGSSAGEQFF,many,TRBV5-1,NA,TRBJ2-1
TGTGCCAGCAGTGAATCCCAGACTCTACCATCCTACAATGAGCAGTTCTTC,CASSESQTLPSYNEQFF,NA,TRBV25-1,NA,TRBJ2-1
TGTGCCAGCAGCCACTGGACACCCCCTAGGGACAATGAGCAGTTCTTC,CASSHWTPPRDNEQFF,many,TRBV12-3/TRBV12-4,NA,TRBJ2-1
TGCAGTGCTAGGTTATCGGGGCGAGAGGGACTTAGCACAGATACGCAGTATTTT,CSARLSGREGLSTDTQYF,few,TRBV20-1,NA,TRBJ2-3
TGTGCCAGCAGTTACAAGGAGACCCAGTACTTC,CASSYKETQYF,many,TRBV6-6,NA,TRBJ2-5
TGTGCCAGCAGGACAGGACACACCGGGGAGCTGTTTTTT,CASRTGHTGELFF,many,TRBV6-5,NA,TRBJ2-2
TGCAGTGCTTCCAAGGGGGCACTGAACACTGAAGCTTTCTTT,CSASKGALNTEAFF,many,TRBV20-1,TRBD1,TRBJ1-1
TGTGCCAGCAGTCTACCTCCAGTAAACGAGCAGTACTTC,CASSLPPVNEQYF,NA,TRBV12-3/TRBV12-4,NA,TRBJ2-7
TGCAGTGCTAGTTATGTAGGGAGTGGTCAGCCCCAGCATTTT,CSASYVGSGQPQHF,many,TRBV20-1,NA,TRBJ1-5
TGTGCCAGCATGTGGGGGAGGACCTACGAGCAGTACTTC,CASMWGRTYEQYF,few,TRBV6-1,NA,TRBJ2-7
TGTGCCAGCAGCCCTGAAGTGGGTCACGTTGGGACCTACGAGCAGTACTTC,CASSPEVGHVGTYEQYF,NA,TRBV11-2,NA,TRBJ2-7
TGTGCCAGCAACGTCGAGGATTCTGCAGAGCAGTACTTC,CASNVEDSAEQYF,NA,TRBV28,NA,TRBJ2-7
TGCAGTGCTCCCTGGGTGGGGGGGGCGTATGGCTACACCTTC,CSAPWVGGAYGYTF,many,TRBV20-1,NA,TRBJ1-2
TGTGCCAGCAGCTTAGTTCAGTCTGGTGAGCAGTTCTTC,CASSLVQSGEQFF,many,TRBV7-9,NA,TRBJ2-1
TGCGCCAGCAGCTCTCAACACACCACTCCCCACTACGAGCAGTACTTC,CASSSQHTTPHYEQYF,NA,TRBV5-1,NA,TRBJ2-7
TGTGCCAGCAGTGAGGGACAGATCTATAATTCACCCCTCCACTTT,CASSEGQIYNSPLHF,few,TRBV6-1,TRBD1,TRBJ1-6
TGCGCCAGCAGCCCTCCCGATAGGGCTAGCGGGAGTTATTACAATGAGCAGTTCTTC,CASSPPDRASGSYYNEQFF,many,TRBV5-1,TRBD2,TRBJ2-1
TGTGCCAGCTCACCCGGAAGTTTATCCTACGAGCAGTACTTC,CASSPGSLSYEQYF,NA,TRBV18,NA,TRBJ2-7